The clone carrying this T cell receptor (beta chain) was detected many times. Antigen specificity is unknown. One entry per CDR3 protein, called by TCRdb with MiXCR from the RT-PCR reads. The sample carries 590,000 or so distinct CDR3 sequences, roughly 15% recorded once. Trimming left V 6 bases short and J 2 bases short, with 3 bases between. Germline loops: CDR1 ENHRY, CDR2 SYGVKD. The CDR3 sequence is 11 residues long. The source of the sample is a study of response to subunit inactivated influenza vaccine. Study results and caveats: The authors suggested that few new T cells are recruited per seasonal influenza vaccination.

The receptor was isolated from a man in his fifties or sixties who received an inactivated influenza vaccine. The J gene is TRBJ2-3, the V gene TRBV10-3; D unclear. Source: PBMCs from blood, taken 14 days before vaccination. In DNA form, the CDR3 reads TGTGCCATCAGGTCCACAGATACGCAGTATTTT. Translation: CAIRSTDTQYF.